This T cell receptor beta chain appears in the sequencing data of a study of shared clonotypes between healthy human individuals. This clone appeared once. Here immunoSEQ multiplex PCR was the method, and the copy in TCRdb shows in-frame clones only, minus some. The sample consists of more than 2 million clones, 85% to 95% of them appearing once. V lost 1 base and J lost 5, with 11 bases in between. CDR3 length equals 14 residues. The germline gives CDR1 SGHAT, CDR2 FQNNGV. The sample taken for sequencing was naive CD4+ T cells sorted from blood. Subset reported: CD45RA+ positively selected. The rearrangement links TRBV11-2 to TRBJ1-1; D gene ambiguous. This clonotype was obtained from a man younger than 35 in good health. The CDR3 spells CASSLAAGATEAFF. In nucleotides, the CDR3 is TGTGCCAGCAGCTTAGCGGCGGGAGCTACTGAAGCTTTCTTT.